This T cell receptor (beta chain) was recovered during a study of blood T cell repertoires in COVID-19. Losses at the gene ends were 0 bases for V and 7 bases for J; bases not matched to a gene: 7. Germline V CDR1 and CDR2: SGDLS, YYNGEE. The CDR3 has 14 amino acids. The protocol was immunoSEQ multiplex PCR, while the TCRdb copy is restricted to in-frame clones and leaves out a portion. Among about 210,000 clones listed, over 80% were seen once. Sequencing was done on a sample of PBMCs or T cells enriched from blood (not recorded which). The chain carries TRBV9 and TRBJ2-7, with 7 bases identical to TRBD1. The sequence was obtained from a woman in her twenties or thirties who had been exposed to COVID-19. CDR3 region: CASSVATGTAEQYF. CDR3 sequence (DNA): TGTGCCAGCAGCGTAGCTACGGGGACAGCTGAGCAGTACTTC.